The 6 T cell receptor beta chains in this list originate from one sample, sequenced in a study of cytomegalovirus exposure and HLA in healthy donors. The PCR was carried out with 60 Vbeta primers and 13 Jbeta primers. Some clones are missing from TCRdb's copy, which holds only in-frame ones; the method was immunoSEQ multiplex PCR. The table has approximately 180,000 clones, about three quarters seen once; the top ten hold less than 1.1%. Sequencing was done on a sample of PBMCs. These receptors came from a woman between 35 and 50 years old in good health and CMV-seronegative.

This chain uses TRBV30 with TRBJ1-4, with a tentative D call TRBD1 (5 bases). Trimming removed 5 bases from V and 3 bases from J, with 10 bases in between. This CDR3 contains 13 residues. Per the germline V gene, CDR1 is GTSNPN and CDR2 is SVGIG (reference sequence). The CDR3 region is CAWDGQPNEKLFF. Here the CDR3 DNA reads TGTGCCTGGGACGGACAACCTAATGAAAAACTGTTTTTT.

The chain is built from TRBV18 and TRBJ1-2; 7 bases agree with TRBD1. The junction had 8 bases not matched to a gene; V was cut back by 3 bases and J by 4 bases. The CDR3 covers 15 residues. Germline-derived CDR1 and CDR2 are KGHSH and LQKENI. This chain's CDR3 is CASSPETGPFYGYTF. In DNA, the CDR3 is TGTGCCAGCTCACCCGAGACAGGGCCATTCTATGGCTACACCTTC. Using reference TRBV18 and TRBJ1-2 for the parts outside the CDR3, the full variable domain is NAGVMQNPRHLVRRRGQEARLRCSPMKGHSHVYWYRQLPEEGLKFMVYLQKENIIDESGMPKERFSAEFPKEGPSILRIQQVVRGDSAAYFCASSPETGPFYGYTFGSGTRLTVV.

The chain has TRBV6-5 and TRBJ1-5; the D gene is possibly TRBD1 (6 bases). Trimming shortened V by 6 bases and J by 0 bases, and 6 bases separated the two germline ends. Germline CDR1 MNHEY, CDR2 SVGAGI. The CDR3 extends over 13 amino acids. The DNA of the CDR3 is TGTGCCAGCAGCAGGGGTAGCAATCAGCCCCAGCATTTT. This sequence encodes CASSRGSNQPQHF.

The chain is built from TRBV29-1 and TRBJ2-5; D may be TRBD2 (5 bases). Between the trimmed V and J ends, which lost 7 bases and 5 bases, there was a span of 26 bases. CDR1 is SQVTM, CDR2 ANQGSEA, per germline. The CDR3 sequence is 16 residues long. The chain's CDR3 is CSALESGWVTVETQYF. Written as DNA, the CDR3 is TGCAGCGCGTTGGAGTCGGGGTGGGTAACGGTGGAGACCCAGTACTTC.

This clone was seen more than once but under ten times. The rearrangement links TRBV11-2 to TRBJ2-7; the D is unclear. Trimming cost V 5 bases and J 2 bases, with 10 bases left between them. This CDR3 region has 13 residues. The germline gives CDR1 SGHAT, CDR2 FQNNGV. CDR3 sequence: CASSLSAPYEQYF. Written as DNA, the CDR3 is TGTGCCAGCAGCCTAAGTGCACCCTACGAGCAGTACTTC.

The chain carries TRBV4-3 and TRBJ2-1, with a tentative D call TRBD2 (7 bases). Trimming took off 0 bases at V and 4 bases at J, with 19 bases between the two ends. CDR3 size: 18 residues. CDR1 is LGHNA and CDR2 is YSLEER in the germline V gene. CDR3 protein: CASSQDYPREGVYNEQFF. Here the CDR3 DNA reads TGCGCCAGCAGCCAAGATTATCCGAGGGAGGGGGTGTACAATGAGCAGTTCTTC.